Presented here are 8 T cell receptor beta chains from one specimen sequenced in a study of blood T cell repertoires in COVID-19. Sequencing was performed with immunoSEQ multiplex PCR; in TCRdb, only in-frame clones are kept and a portion is missing. In the table there are approximately 210,000 clones, around 84% of which are singletons. Sequenced material: peripheral blood. The receptors shown here come from a man in his fifties with COVID-19, enrolled during active disease.

This clone was counted only a few times. The rearrangement uses TRBV19 and TRBJ2-1; TRBD2 matches at 14 bases. Germline assignment: CDR1 LNHDA and CDR2 SQIVND (reference sequence). The CDR3 is 15 amino acids. The J segment lost 9 bases and the V segment lost 5 bases, leaving 6 bases of the junction unmatched. The CDR3 sequence is CASSPGLAGVAEQFF. The CDR3 bases are TGTGCCAGTAGTCCGGGACTAGCGGGAGTGGCTGAGCAGTTCTTC. Full variable domain (remainder filled in from reference TRBV19 and TRBJ2-1): DGGITQSPKYLFRKEGQNVTLSCEQNLNHDAMYWYRQDPGQGLRLIYYSQIVNDFQKGDIAEGYSVSREKKESFPLTVTSAQKNPTAFYLCASSPGLAGVAEQFFGPGTRLTVL.

This chain connects TRBV13 to TRBJ2-2; 9 positions agree with TRBD2. V lost 8 bases, J lost 4 bases, and 11 bases stayed unmatched. The CDR3 consists of 16 residues. CDR1 is PRHDT, CDR2 FYEKMQ, per germline (reference sequence). The CDR3 sequence is CASGIKREVGTGELFF. DNA for the CDR3: TGTGCCAGCGGGATCAAGCGGGAGGTGGGCACCGGGGAGCTGTTTTTT.

The chain has TRBV6-6 and TRBJ1-3; D remains unclear. This CDR3 is built from 15 residues. V lost 5 bases and J 0 bases, leaving 11 bases between the germline ends. Germline V CDR1 and CDR2: MNHNY, SVGAGI (reference sequence). CDR3 residues: CASSQQGGSGNTIYF. The CDR3 nucleotides read TGTGCCAGCAGTCAGCAAGGCGGCTCTGGAAACACCATATATTTT.

This clone was recorded only once. The chain couples TRBV5-1 to TRBJ1-2, with 9 bases fitting TRBD1. In germline, CDR1 is SGHRS, CDR2 YFSETQ. The CDR3 is 15 amino acids. Losses at the gene ends were 0 bases for V and 6 bases for J; bases not matched to a gene: 6. Here the CDR3 reads CASSLEGQGPNGYTF. Here the CDR3 DNA reads TGCGCCAGCAGCTTGGAGGGACAGGGCCCTAATGGCTACACCTTC.

As for this clone: Other DNA sequences within the sample encode an identical CDR3. This chain uses TRBV5-5 with TRBJ2-1; 9 bases fit TRBD1. With 4 bases clipped from V and 2 bases from J, the junction kept 4 bases outside the gene matches. Germline loops: CDR1 SGHKS, CDR2 YYEKEE (reference sequence). This CDR3 region has 15 residues. The CDR3 nucleotides read TGTGCCAGCAGCCCTCGACAGGGGGCCTACAATGAGCAGTTCTTC. It yields the protein CASSPRQGAYNEQFF.

The chain uses TRBV5-1 and TRBJ2-3; D is unresolved. The V and J ends lost 1 base and 1 base respectively, with 10 bases between them. The CDR3 loop spans 15 amino acids. The germline V gene encodes CDR1 SGHRS and CDR2 YFSETQ. The CDR3 DNA is TGCGCCAGCAGCTTGACAGACCTGGGCACAGATACGCAGTATTTT. This translates into CASSLTDLGTDTQYF.

The rearrangement uses TRBV10-3 and TRBJ2-1, with 7 positions matching TRBD1. Germline V gene sequence: CDR1 ENHRY, CDR2 SYGVKD. The V and J ends lost 4 bases and 8 bases, in that order; junction bases with no gene match: 11. The length of the CDR3 is 15 residues. CDR3 sequence reads: CAISALRQGGDEQFF. CDR3 nucleotides: TGTGCCATCAGTGCCCTACGACAAGGGGGCGATGAGCAGTTCTTC.

The chain carries TRBV18 and TRBJ1-1; 8 positions agree with TRBD1. V lost 3 bases, J lost 0 bases, and 3 bases stayed unmatched. This CDR3 region has 15 residues. Germline lookup yields CDR1 KGHSH and CDR2 LQKENI. DNA of the CDR3: TGTGCCAGCTCACCTCGGGACAGGATGAACACTGAAGCTTTCTTT. Protein product: CASSPRDRMNTEAFF.